The TCR beta chain described here comes from a study of response to subunit inactivated influenza vaccine (dated by TCRdb to the late 2010s). About the full investigation: Deep quantitative T cell receptor repertoire profiling was used in the study to track responses to a trivalent subunit inactivated influenza vaccine.

Broader findings and caveats from the paper: It was suggested by the authors that each seasonal influenza vaccination may recruit only a limited number of new T cells.

The method was RT-PCR. This sample was sequenced with an Illumina HiSeq 2500. The raw public data were reprocessed by TCRdb itself: fastp quality trimming at Q25, MiXCR clonotype calling, in-frame beta chains only. Duplicate CDR3 protein sequences are folded into a single record with the most common DNA and genes. Counted in this sample were about 160,000 distinct CDR3 sequences; approximately 11% of them appeared once. Of the sample, around 12% falls within the top ten clones. With regard to this clonotype: The clone's antigen remains unknown. The input lacks base qualities; no much larger clone sits a single base away.

CDR1 is given as SEHNR and CDR2 as FQNEAQ, both from the germline V gene (reference sequence). Trimming takes 0 bases off V and 5 bases off J; junction bases not matched to a gene: 6. Measured from the cysteine to the phenylalanine, the CDR3 is 16 residues long. The entry retains the CDR3 DNA only, 48 bases that are in frame from base 1. According to the study, the label for this sample's time point signals: more than 35 days after influenza vaccine administration. The rearrangement combines TRBV7-9 with TRBJ2-5, with TRBD1 matching 10 junction bases. The sample here was non-naive T cells sorted from PBMCs, taken more than 35 days after vaccination. Explained via the paper, the cell subset or site label denotes: memory T cell fraction. This TCR derives from a man aged 50 or older who received an inactivated influenza vaccine. Donor details come from another sample of the same person, matched by shared clones. The CDR3 here reads CASSLAPGQGRETQYF. The DNA is TGTGCCAGCAGCTTAGCGCCGGGACAGGGGAGGGAGACCCAGTACTTC. Reference TRBV7-9 and TRBJ2-5 proteins supply the regions before and after the CDR3; the full variable domain is: DTGVSQNPRHKITKRGQNVTFRCDPISEHNRLYWYRQTLGQGPEFLTYFQNEAQLEKSRLLSDRFSAERPKGSFSTLEIQRTEQGDSAMYLCASSLAPGQGRETQYFGPGTRLLVL.